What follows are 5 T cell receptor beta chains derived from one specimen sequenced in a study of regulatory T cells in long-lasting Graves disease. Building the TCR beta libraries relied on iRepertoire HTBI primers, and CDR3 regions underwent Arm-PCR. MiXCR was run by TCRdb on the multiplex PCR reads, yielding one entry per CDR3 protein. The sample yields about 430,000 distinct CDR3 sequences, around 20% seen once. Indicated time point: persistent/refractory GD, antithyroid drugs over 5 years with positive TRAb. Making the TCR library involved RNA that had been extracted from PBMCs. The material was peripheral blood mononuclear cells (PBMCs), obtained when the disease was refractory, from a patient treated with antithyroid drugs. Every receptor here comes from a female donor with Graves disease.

In nucleotides, the CDR3 is TGTGCCAGCAGCAACAGGCGCTCTGGAAACACCATATATTTT. Its protein product is CASSNRRSGNTIYF. This chain links TRBV7-2 with TRBJ1-3; D is possibly TRBD1 (5 bases). Between the trimmed V and J ends, which lost 5 bases and 0 bases, there was a span of 8 bases. Germline CDR1 SGHTA, CDR2 FQGNSA. This CDR3 contains 14 residues.

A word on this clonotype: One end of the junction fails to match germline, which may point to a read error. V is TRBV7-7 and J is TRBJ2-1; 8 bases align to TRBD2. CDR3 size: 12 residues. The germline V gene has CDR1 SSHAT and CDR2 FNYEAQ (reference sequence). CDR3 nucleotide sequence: TGTGCTAGCAGCCCCCGGGAGGGTGAGCAGTTCTTC. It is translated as CASSPREGEQFF.

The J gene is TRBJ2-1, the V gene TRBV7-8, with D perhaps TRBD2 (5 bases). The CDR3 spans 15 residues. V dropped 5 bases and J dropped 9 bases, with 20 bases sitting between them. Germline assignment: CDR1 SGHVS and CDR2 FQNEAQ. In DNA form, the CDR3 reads TGTGCCAGCAGCAAGGACGAGGGAGTGTTGGGTGAGCAGTTCTTC. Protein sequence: CASSKDEGVLGEQFF.

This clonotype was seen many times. In nucleotides, the CDR3 is TGCAGCGTTTCGCCAGCGGCAGAACAAGAGACCCAGTACTTC. Protein product: CSVSPAAEQETQYF. The V call is TRBV29-1, the J call TRBJ2-5; TRBD2 might be the D (5 bases). Trimming shortened V by 5 bases and J by 2 bases, and 15 bases separated the two germline ends. Per the germline V gene, CDR1 is SQVTM and CDR2 is ANQGSEA. The CDR3 runs 14 residues.

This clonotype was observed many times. The CDR3 is CASSLQGGNTEAFF. CDR3 bases: TGTGCCAGCAGCTTGCAGGGTGGGAACACTGAAGCTTTCTTT. The V gene is TRBV2, the J gene TRBJ1-1; perhaps TRBD1 as D (5 bases). V lost 6 bases to trimming and J lost 1 base, with 12 bases between them. Germline V gene sequence: CDR1 SNHLY, CDR2 FYNNEI. CDR3 length equals 14 residues. Drawing the rest from reference TRBV2 and TRBJ1-1, the complete variable domain is EPEVTQTPSHQVTQMGQEVILRCVPISNHLYFYWYRQILGQKVEFLVSFYNNEISEKSEIFDDQFSVERPDGSNFTLKIRSTKLEDSAMYFCASSLQGGNTEAFFGQGTRLTVV.